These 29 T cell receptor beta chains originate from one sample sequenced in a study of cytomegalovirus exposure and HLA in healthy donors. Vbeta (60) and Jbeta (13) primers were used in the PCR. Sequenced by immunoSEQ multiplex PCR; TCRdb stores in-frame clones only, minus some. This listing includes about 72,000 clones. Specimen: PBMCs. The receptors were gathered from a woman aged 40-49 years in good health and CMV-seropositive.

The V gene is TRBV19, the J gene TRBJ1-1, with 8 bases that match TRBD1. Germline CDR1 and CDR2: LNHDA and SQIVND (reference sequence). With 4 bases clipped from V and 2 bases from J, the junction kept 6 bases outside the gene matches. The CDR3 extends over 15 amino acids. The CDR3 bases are TGTGCCAGTAGTACATCGACAGGGGCAAACACTGAAGCTTTCTTT. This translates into CASSTSTGANTEAFF.

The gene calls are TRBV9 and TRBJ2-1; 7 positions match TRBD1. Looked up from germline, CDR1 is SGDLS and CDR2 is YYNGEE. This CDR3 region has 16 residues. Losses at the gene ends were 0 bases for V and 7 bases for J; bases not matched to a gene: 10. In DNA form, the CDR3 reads TGTGCCAGCAGCGTAGAGGGAGACAGGGTTTGGAATGAGCAGTTCTTC. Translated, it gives CASSVEGDRVWNEQFF.

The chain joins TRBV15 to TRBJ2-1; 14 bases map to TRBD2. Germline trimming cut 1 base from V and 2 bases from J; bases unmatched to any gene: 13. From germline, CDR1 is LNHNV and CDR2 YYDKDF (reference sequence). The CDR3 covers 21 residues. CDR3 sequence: CATSRGYPGLAGATAYNEQFF. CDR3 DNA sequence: TGTGCCACCAGCAGAGGCTACCCGGGACTAGCGGGAGCAACGGCCTACAATGAGCAGTTCTTC.

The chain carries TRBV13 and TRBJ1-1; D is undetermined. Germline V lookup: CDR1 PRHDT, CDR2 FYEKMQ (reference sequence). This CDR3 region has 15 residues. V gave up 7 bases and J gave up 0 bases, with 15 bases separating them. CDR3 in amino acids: CASTSPPGMNTEAFF. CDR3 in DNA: TGTGCCAGCACCTCTCCCCCGGGAATGAACACTGAAGCTTTCTTT.

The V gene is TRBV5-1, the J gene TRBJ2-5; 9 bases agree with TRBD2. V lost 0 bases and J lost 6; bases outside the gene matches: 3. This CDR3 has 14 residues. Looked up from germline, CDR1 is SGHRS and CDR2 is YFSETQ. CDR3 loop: CASSLDTSGQTQYF. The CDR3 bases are TGCGCCAGCAGCTTGGATACTAGCGGGCAGACCCAGTACTTC.

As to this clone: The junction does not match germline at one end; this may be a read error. The CDR3 spells CAITEGGVGGYTF. The CDR3 bases are TGTGCCATCACTGAGGGAGGGGTTGGTGGCTACACCTTC. This chain uses TRBV10-3 with TRBJ1-2, with a weak D call TRBD1 (5 bases). Per the germline V gene, CDR1 is ENHRY and CDR2 is SYGVKD. CDR3 size: 13 residues.

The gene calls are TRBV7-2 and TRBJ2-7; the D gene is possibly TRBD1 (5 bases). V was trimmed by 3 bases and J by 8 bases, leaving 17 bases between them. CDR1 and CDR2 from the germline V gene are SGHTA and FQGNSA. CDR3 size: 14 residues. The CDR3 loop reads CASSLEPTARKQYF. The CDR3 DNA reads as TGTGCCAGCAGCTTGGAGCCGACAGCCAGGAAGCAGTACTTC.

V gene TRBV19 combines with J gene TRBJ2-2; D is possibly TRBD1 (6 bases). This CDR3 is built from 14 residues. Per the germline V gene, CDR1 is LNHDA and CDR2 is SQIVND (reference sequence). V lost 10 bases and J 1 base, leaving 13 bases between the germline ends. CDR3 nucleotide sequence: TGTGCCACCCCCCAGGGGCAGAACACCGGGGAGCTGTTTTTT. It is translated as CATPQGQNTGELFF.

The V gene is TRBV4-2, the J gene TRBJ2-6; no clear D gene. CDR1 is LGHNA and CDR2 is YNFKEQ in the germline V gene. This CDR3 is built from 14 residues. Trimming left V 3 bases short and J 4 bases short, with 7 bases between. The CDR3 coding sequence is TGTGCCAGCAGCCAGGGCGCCGGGGCCAACGTCCTGACTTTC. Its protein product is CASSQGAGANVLTF.

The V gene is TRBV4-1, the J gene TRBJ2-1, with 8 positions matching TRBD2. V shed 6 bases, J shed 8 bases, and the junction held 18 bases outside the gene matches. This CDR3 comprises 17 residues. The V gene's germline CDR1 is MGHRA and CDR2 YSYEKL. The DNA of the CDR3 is TGCGCCAGCAGACCAATCTATTCCGGGACTAGGGTCCATGAGCAGTTCTTC. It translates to CASRPIYSGTRVHEQFF.

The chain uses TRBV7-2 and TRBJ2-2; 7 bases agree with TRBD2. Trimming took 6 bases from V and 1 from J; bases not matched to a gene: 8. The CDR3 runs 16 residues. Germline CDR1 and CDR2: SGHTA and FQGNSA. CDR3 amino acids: CASRERGGGNTGELFF. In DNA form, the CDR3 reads TGTGCCAGCAGAGAGCGGGGCGGAGGGAACACCGGGGAGCTGTTTTTT.

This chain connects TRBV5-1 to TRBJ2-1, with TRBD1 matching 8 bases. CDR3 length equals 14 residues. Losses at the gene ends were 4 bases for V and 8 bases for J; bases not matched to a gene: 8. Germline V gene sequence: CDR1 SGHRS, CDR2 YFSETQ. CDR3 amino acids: CASSTLDRDDEQFF. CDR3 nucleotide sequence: TGCGCCAGCAGCACCCTGGACAGGGACGATGAGCAGTTCTTC.

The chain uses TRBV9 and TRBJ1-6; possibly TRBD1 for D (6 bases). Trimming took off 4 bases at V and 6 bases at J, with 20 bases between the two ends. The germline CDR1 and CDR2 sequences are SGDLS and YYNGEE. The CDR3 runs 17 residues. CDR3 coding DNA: TGTGCCAGCAGCCTAGGTCAACGGGGGGCATCTAATTCACCCCTCCACTTT. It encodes CASSLGQRGASNSPLHF.

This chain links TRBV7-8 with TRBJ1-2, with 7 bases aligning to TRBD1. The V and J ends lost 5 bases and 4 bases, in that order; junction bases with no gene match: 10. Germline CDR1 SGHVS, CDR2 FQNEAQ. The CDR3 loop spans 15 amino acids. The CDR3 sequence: CASSPGTAGGYGYTF. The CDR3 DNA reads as TGTGCCAGCAGCCCCGGGACAGCTGGGGGCTATGGCTACACCTTC.

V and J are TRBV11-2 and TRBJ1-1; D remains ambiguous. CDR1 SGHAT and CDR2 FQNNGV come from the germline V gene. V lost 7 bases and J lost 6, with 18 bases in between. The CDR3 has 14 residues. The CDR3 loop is CASKLGSDASEAFF. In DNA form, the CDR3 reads TGTGCCAGCAAATTAGGCAGCGACGCTTCTGAAGCTTTCTTT.

CDR3 sequence (DNA): TGCGCCAGCAGCGACGACAGTCCTGGGGACACTGAAGCTTTCTTT. Amino acid sequence: CASSDDSPGDTEAFF. This chain joins TRBV5-1 and TRBJ1-1; D may be TRBD1 (5 bases). V was clipped by 4 bases and J by 3 bases, with 16 bases between them. CDR1 and CDR2 (germline): SGHRS, YFSETQ. This CDR3 contains 15 residues.

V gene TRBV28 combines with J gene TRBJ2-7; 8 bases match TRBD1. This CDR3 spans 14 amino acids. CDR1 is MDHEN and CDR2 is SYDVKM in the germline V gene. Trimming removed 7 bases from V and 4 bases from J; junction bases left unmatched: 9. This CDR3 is CASTLYRGNYEQYF. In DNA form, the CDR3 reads TGTGCCAGCACACTTTACAGGGGGAATTACGAGCAGTACTTC.

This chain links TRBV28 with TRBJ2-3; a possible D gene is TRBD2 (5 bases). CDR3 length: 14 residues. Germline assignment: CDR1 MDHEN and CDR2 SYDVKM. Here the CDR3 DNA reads TGTGCGGCGGGCACACCTCTTAGCACAGATACGCAGTATTTT. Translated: CAAGTPLSTDTQYF.

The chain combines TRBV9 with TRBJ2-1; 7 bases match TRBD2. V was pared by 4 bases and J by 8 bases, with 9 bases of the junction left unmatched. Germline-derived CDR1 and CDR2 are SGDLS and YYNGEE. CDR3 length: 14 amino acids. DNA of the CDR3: TGTGCCAGCAGCCCCGGGACTACCCTCCATGAGCAGTTCTTC. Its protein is CASSPGTTLHEQFF.

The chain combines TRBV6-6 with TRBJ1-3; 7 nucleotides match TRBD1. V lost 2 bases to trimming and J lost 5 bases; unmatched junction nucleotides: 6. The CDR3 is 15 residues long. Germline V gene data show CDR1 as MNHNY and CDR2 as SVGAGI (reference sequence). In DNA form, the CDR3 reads TGTGCCAGCAGTTACGAGACAGGGTGGCGAAACACCATATATTTT. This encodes CASSYETGWRNTIYF.

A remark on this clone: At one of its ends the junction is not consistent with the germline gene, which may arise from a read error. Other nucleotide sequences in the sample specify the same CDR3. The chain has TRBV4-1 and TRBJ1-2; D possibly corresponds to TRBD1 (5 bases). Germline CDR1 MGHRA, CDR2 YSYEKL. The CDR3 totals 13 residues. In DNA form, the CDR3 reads TGCGCCAGCAGCGAGACAGTCTCCGGCGGCTACACCTTT. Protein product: CASSETVSGGYTF.

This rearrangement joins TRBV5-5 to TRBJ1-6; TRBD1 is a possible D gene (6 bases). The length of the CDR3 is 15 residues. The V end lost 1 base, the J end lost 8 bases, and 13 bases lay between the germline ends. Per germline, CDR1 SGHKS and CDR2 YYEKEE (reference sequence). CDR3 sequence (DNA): TGTGCCAGCAGCTTGAGGGGGGGGATTTATTCACCCCTCCACTTT. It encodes CASSLRGGIYSPLHF.

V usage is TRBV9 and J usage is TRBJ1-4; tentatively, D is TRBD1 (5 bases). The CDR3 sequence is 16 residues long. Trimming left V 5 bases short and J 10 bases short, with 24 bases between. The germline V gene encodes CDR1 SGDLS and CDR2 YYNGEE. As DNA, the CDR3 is TGTGCCAGCAGAGTGGGGGGGGACCCGAGGGTGAGAAAACTGTTTTTT. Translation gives CASRVGGDPRVRKLFF.

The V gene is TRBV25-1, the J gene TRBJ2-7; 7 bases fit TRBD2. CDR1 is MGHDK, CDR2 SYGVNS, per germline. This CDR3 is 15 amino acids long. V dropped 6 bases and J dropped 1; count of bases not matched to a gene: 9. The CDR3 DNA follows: TGTGCCAGCAGCAGGGAGGGATTGAGGTCCTACGAGCAGTACTTC. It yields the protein CASSREGLRSYEQYF.

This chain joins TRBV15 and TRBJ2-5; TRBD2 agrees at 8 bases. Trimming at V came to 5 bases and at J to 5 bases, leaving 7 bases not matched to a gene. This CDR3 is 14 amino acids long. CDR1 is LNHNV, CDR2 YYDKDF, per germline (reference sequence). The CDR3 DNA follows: TGTGCCACCAGCCGCCCCCAGCGGGGGGAGACCCAGTACTTC. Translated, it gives CATSRPQRGETQYF.

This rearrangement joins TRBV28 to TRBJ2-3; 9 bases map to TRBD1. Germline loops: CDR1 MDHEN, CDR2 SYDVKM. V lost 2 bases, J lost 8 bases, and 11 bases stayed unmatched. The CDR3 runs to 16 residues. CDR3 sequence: CASSLTPGQGIATQYF. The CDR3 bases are TGTGCCAGCAGTTTAACCCCGGGACAGGGAATCGCTACGCAGTATTTT.

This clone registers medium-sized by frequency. The CDR3 sequence: CASGTSGNEQFF. CDR3 DNA: TGTGCCAGCGGCACTTCGGGGAATGAGCAGTTCTTC. The rearrangement uses TRBV7-3 and TRBJ2-1; D might be TRBD2 (5 bases). The ends were cut back, 8 bases at V and 7 bases at J, with 12 bases in the middle. Germline assignment: CDR1 SGHTA and CDR2 FQGTGA. The CDR3 consists of 12 residues.

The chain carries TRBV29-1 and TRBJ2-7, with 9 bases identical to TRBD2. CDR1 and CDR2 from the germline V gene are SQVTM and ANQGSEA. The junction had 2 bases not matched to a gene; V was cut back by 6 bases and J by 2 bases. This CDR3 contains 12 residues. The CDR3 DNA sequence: TGCAGCGTGACTAGCGGTACCTACGAGCAGTACTTC. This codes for CSVTSGTYEQYF.

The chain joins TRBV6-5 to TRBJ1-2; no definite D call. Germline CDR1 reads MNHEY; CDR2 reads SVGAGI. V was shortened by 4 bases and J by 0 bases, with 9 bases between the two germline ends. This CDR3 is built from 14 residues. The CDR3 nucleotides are TGTGCCAGCAGTTTCTCCGGAGCTAACTATGGCTACACCTTC. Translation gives CASSFSGANYGYTF.